This T cell receptor (beta chain) was recorded in a study of blood T cells in healthy people across ages. Germline assignment: CDR1 SGHTA and CDR2 FQGNSA. The CDR3 runs to 16 residues. V gave up 2 bases and J gave up 5 bases, with 15 bases separating them. The use of a sample-barcoded 5' primer and a J-beta primer mix characterized a second PCR of roughly 7 to 12 cycles. TCRdb used MiXCR to reprocess the 5' RACE reads, holding one entry per CDR3 protein. Of around 1,000,000 distinct CDR3 sequences listed, roughly a quarter are singletons. This clonotype was seen more than once but under ten times. Another study also made use of these data, one on T cells of mothers and their children. That paper adds: Reads recorded for TCR beta CDR3 numbered over 9.5 million per mother and several million per child.

The sequencing sample was made of blood. The TCR originated in a girl aged 2-9 years in good health. The rearrangement links TRBV7-2 to TRBJ1-4; perhaps TRBD1 as D (6 bases). In nucleotides, the CDR3 is TGTGCCAGCAGCTTATGGCCTACAGGGCAAAATGAAAAACTGTTTTTT. Its translation is CASSLWPTGQNEKLFF.